These 5 T cell receptor beta chains came from one sample sequenced in a study of patients and donors after allogeneic stem cell transplantation. MiXCR, applied by TCRdb to the RT-PCR reads, yields one record per CDR3 protein. The sample includes roughly 140,000 distinct CDR3 sequences, about two fifths of them seen just once. Sequenced: blood, either unsorted or a sorted T cell fraction (not recorded which). The source of these receptors is a human donor who was either an allogeneic HSCT recipient or a stem cell or donor lymphocyte infusion donor (not recorded which). It is not recorded whose cells these are; they may come from a transplant donor.

The chain recombines TRBV5-1 with TRBJ2-7; a possible D gene is TRBD1 (6 bases). V was shortened by 4 bases and J by 4 bases, with 12 bases between the two germline ends. The CDR3 is 13 amino acids. CDR1 and CDR2 (germline): SGHRS, YFSETQ. In DNA, the CDR3 is TGCGCCAGCAGCCTCACACAGGGATACGAGCAGTACGTC. This sequence encodes CASSLTQGYEQYV.

This rearrangement joins TRBV12-3 or TRBV12-4 to TRBJ2-2; TRBD2 is a possible D gene (6 bases). V was cut by 6 bases and J by 1 base, with 9 bases left in between. This CDR3 has 14 amino acids. The CDR3 reads CASRWTMNTGELFF. In DNA form, the CDR3 reads TGTGCCAGCAGGTGGACTATGAACACCGGGGAGCTGTTTTTT.

This chain connects TRBV5-1 to TRBJ2-3; 8 bases are a match to TRBD1. V trimming: 0 bases; J trimming: 2 bases; junction bases outside the gene matches: 5. Germline V gene data show CDR1 as SGHRS and CDR2 as YFSETQ. The CDR3 sequence is 16 residues long. The CDR3 loop reads CASSLGDRTTTDTQYF. CDR3 bases: TGCGCCAGCAGCTTGGGGGACAGGACCACCACAGATACGCAGTATTTT. The whole variable domain, filled in from reference TRBV5-1 and TRBJ2-3, reads KAGVTQTPRYLIKTRGQQVTLSCSPISGHRSVSWYQQTPGQGLQFLFEYFSETQRNKGNFPGRFSGRQFSNSRSEMNVSTLELGDSALYLCASSLGDRTTTDTQYFGPGTRLTVL.

The V gene is TRBV28, the J gene TRBJ1-1; D remains ambiguous. The germline gives CDR1 MDHEN, CDR2 SYDVKM. The CDR3 is 13 amino acids. V was shortened by 5 bases and J by 1 base, with 8 bases between the two germline ends. The CDR3 protein is CASSGRENTEAFF. As DNA, the CDR3 is TGTGCCAGCAGTGGCAGAGAGAACACTGAAGCTTTCTTT.

V gene TRBV12-3 or TRBV12-4 combines with J gene TRBJ1-2; unclear D gene. The CDR3 covers 15 residues. Trimming removed 1 base at V and 4 bases at J, with 13 bases between. In DNA form, the CDR3 reads TGTGCCAGCAGTTTAGTGTTGCAGAGGGCCTATGGCTACACCTTC. This translates into CASSLVLQRAYGYTF.